Below, 26 T cell receptor beta chains from the same sample are listed, as sequenced in a study of brain T cells in children with intractable seizures. Repertoires were generated with immunoSEQ multiplex PCR, while TCRdb's copy carries only in-frame clones and drops some. In the table there are about 350,000 clones, 85% to 95% of which are singletons. As for time point: blood from clinic visit 5 months post-surgery; TSC patient then seizure free. Sequencing used peripheral blood, obtained roughly 5 months after surgery. All receptors come from a boy in the first two years of life with tuberous sclerosis and intractable seizures.

The V gene is TRBV11-3, the J gene TRBJ2-6; 7 nucleotides match TRBD1. Germline-derived CDR1 and CDR2 are SGHNT and YENEEA. CDR3 length: 18 residues. V gave up 2 bases and J gave up 0 bases; unmatched junction bases: 7. This chain's CDR3 is CASSLRGPIGSGANVLTF. For the CDR3, the DNA is TGTGCCAGCAGCTTAAGGGGGCCTATTGGCTCTGGGGCCAACGTCCTGACTTTC. Complete variable domain (other parts from reference TRBV11-3 and TRBJ2-6): EAGVVQSPRYKIIEKKQPVAFWCNPISGHNTLYWYLQNLGQGPELLIRYENEEAVDDSQLPKDRFSAERLKGVDSTLKIQPAELGDSAVYLCASSLRGPIGSGANVLTFGAGSRLTVL.

V usage is TRBV13 and J usage is TRBJ2-3, with 8 bases lining up with TRBD1. V trimming: 4 bases; J trimming: 2 bases; junction bases outside the gene matches: 8. This CDR3 contains 16 residues. Germline V CDR1 and CDR2: PRHDT, FYEKMQ (reference sequence). The CDR3 DNA reads as TGTGCCAGCAGCTCCAGGGGGCGGATCGACACAGATACGCAGTATTTT. It specifies CASSSRGRIDTDTQYF.

This sequence joins TRBV5-5 and TRBJ2-7; D not certain. Germline V gives CDR1 SGHKS, CDR2 YYEKEE (reference sequence). The CDR3 is 14 residues long. The V end lost 2 bases, the J end lost 2 bases, and 11 bases lay between the germline ends. The CDR3 here is CASSFVGNAYEQYF. CDR3 in DNA: TGTGCCAGCAGCTTTGTTGGGAACGCCTACGAGCAGTACTTC.

The chain employs TRBV7-9 and TRBJ1-3; 8 nucleotides match TRBD1. This CDR3 spans 15 amino acids. V lost 5 bases to trimming and J lost 1 base; unmatched junction nucleotides: 4. From germline, CDR1 is SEHNR and CDR2 FQNEAQ (reference sequence). The CDR3 spells CASSKQGESGNTIYF. The CDR3 nucleotides read TGTGCCAGCAGCAAACAGGGGGAGTCTGGAAACACCATATATTTT.

This chain links TRBV5-1 with TRBJ2-6, with D possibly TRBD1 on 6 matching bases. Deletions cut 7 bases from V and 2 bases from J, with 10 bases between. Germline V lookup: CDR1 SGHRS, CDR2 YFSETQ. This CDR3 comprises 14 residues. CDR3 coding DNA: TGCGCCAGCTTCAGGGGTACTGGGGCCAACGTCCTGACTTTC. Protein product: CASFRGTGANVLTF.

This chain uses TRBV7-9 with TRBJ2-5; D call uncertain. With 2 bases removed from V and 2 bases from J, the gap between germline ends came to 12 bases. CDR3 size: 15 residues. The V gene's germline CDR1 is SEHNR and CDR2 FQNEAQ (reference sequence). CDR3 sequence reads: CASSLLGELQETQYF. In DNA, the CDR3 is TGTGCCAGCAGCTTATTAGGCGAGCTACAAGAGACCCAGTACTTC.

Only one count was recorded for this clone. The V call is TRBV5-1, the J call TRBJ2-7; 7 nucleotides line up with TRBD1. The germline CDR1 and CDR2 sequences are SGHRS and YFSETQ. There are 15 residues in the CDR3. J lost 6 bases, V lost 2 bases, and 11 bases had no gene match. CDR3 bases: TGCGCCAGCAGCTTAGTGGGACAGCCTAACCCCGAGCAGTACTTC. Its translation: CASSLVGQPNPEQYF.

The J gene is TRBJ1-4, the V gene TRBV19; D perhaps matches TRBD1 (5 bases). V was clipped by 4 bases and J by 4 bases, with 19 bases between them. The CDR3 consists of 17 residues. In germline, CDR1 is LNHDA, CDR2 SQIVND (reference sequence). The CDR3 bases are TGTGCCAGTAGTACGCAATACCCCGGGACGGTTAATGAAAAACTGTTTTTT. This codes for CASSTQYPGTVNEKLFF.

This clone was seen a single time. This chain connects TRBV9 to TRBJ2-3; D is undetermined. The V gene lost 2 bases and the J gene lost 4 bases, with 5 bases spanning the gap. The germline gives CDR1 SGDLS, CDR2 YYNGEE. This CDR3 contains 12 residues. CDR3 loop: CASSVRSDTQYF. DNA of the CDR3: TGTGCCAGCAGCGTTAGGTCAGATACGCAGTATTTT. The variable domain in full, with the rest retrieved from reference TRBV9 and TRBJ2-3, is DSGVTQTPKHLITATGQRVTLRCSPRSGDLSVYWYQQSLDQGLQFLIQYYNGEERAKGNILERFSAQQFPDLHSELNLSSLELGDSALYFCASSVRSDTQYFGPGTRLTVL.

The chain uses TRBV27 and TRBJ1-6, with no clear D. Germline lookup yields CDR1 MNHEY and CDR2 SMNVEV (reference sequence). The CDR3 is made up of 15 amino acids. V was clipped by 2 bases and J by 7 bases, with 12 bases between them. The CDR3 here is CASSLRSVGNSPLHF. Here the CDR3 DNA reads TGTGCCAGCAGTTTACGGTCCGTCGGCAATTCACCCCTCCACTTT.

The chain uses TRBV14 and TRBJ2-1, with 7 bases fitting TRBD2. This CDR3 spans 14 amino acids. Germline V lookup: CDR1 SGHDN, CDR2 FVKESK. The ends lost 4 bases at V and 6 bases at J; junction bases unmatched: 6. This chain's CDR3 is CASSPWRELNEQFF. CDR3 nucleotide sequence: TGTGCCAGCAGCCCGTGGCGGGAGCTCAATGAGCAGTTCTTC.

The V and J genes are TRBV30 and TRBJ1-5; D ambiguous. CDR1 is GTSNPN and CDR2 is SVGIG in the germline V gene (reference sequence). This CDR3 is built from 13 residues. V lost 0 bases, J lost 5 bases, and 8 bases lay in between. This CDR3 reads CAWSVQRDQPQHF. CDR3 coding DNA: TGTGCCTGGAGTGTACAGAGGGATCAGCCCCAGCATTTT.

J is TRBJ1-1 and V is TRBV7-9; 10 bases map to TRBD1. Germline loops: CDR1 SEHNR, CDR2 FQNEAQ (reference sequence). V lost 5 bases to trimming and J lost 1 base; unmatched junction nucleotides: 13. This CDR3 contains 18 residues. In DNA, the CDR3 is TGTGCCAGCAGCCCAACAAACCTAAGGGACAGGGGGAACACTGAAGCTTTCTTT. Protein sequence: CASSPTNLRDRGNTEAFF.

This chain uses TRBV5-6 with TRBJ2-5, with TRBD2 matching 9 bases. Unmatched junction bases numbered 7, after V lost 5 bases and J lost 2 bases. CDR1 is SGHDT, CDR2 YYEEEE, per germline. The CDR3 length is 15 residues. CDR3 in amino acids: CASRGGAGGQETQYF. CDR3 in DNA: TGTGCCAGCAGGGGAGGAGCGGGGGGTCAAGAGACCCAGTACTTC. Combining the CDR3 with reference TRBV5-6 and TRBJ2-5 gives the whole variable domain DAGVTQSPTHLIKTRGQQVTLRCSPKSGHDTVSWYQQALGQGPQFIFQYYEEEERQRGNFPDRFSGHQFPNYSSELNVNALLLGDSALYLCASRGGAGGQETQYFGPGTRLLVL.

This sequence joins TRBV9 and TRBJ2-7; 7 bases line up with TRBD2. The CDR3 sequence is 16 residues long. V lost 3 bases and J lost 4; bases outside the gene matches: 13. Germline CDR1 and CDR2: SGDLS and YYNGEE. The CDR3 loop reads CASSGPPRGGRYEQYF. CDR3 bases: TGTGCCAGCAGCGGCCCCCCTCGCGGGGGAAGGTACGAGCAGTACTTC.

As for this clone: The sample holds other DNA sequences that translate to the same CDR3. This CDR3 is CTSSQDPVRFF. The CDR3 DNA sequence: TGCACCAGCAGCCAAGATCCGGTGCGATTCTTC. The chain joins TRBV1 to TRBJ2-1; TRBD2 was called by the table and not checked on the DNA. TRBV1 is reported as a pseudogene. This CDR3 is built from 11 residues.

This clone was counted only a few times. The chain recombines TRBV2 with TRBJ1-2; no clear D gene. The germline V and J ends were trimmed by 7 bases and 4 bases, with 25 bases remaining between them. CDR3 size: 17 residues. The germline V gene encodes CDR1 SNHLY and CDR2 FYNNEI. CDR3 bases: TGTGCCAGCATCAGACTGGCCTCGGGCGGTTCGGGCTATGGCTACACCTTC. As protein: CASIRLASGGSGYGYTF.

V and J are TRBV10-1 and TRBJ2-7; 7 nucleotides line up with TRBD1. V shed 4 bases, J shed 4 bases, and the junction held 7 bases outside the gene matches. Germline V gene sequence: CDR1 WNHNN, CDR2 SYGVQD (reference sequence). This CDR3 region has 14 residues. CDR3 region: CASSGGTARYEQYF. Here the CDR3 DNA reads TGCGCCAGCAGTGGGGGGACAGCCCGATACGAGCAGTACTTC.

J is TRBJ1-4 and V is TRBV29-1; no reliable D call. The CDR3 runs to 13 residues. V lost 3 bases and J 6 bases, leaving 11 bases between the germline ends. Germline-derived CDR1 and CDR2 are SQVTM and ANQGSEA. The CDR3 sequence: CSVEMGDDEKLFF. The CDR3 DNA follows: TGCAGCGTTGAGATGGGAGATGATGAAAAACTGTTTTTT.

V is TRBV11-3 and J is TRBJ2-2; perhaps D is TRBD1 or TRBD2 (5 bases each). V lost 4 bases to trimming and J lost 4 bases, with 16 bases between them. The CDR3 spans 16 residues. Germline loops: CDR1 SGHNT, CDR2 YENEEA. CDR3: CASSSPWDGGTGELFF. CDR3 DNA: TGTGCCAGCAGCTCACCGTGGGACGGTGGCACCGGGGAGCTGTTTTTT. Full variable domain (outside the CDR3, taken from reference TRBV11-3 and TRBJ2-2): EAGVVQSPRYKIIEKKQPVAFWCNPISGHNTLYWYLQNLGQGPELLIRYENEEAVDDSQLPKDRFSAERLKGVDSTLKIQPAELGDSAVYLCASSSPWDGGTGELFFGEGSRLTVL.

V and J are TRBV20-1 and TRBJ1-2; 7 bases map to TRBD1. The CDR3 has 13 residues. The V gene's germline CDR1 is DFQATT and CDR2 SNEGSKA (reference sequence). J lost 5 bases, V lost 4 bases, and 7 bases had no gene match. The CDR3 region has the DNA TGCAGTGCTACTGAGGGGGCGAGATATGGCTACACCTTC. Translation gives CSATEGARYGYTF.

V gene TRBV12-3 or TRBV12-4 combines with J gene TRBJ2-7, with unresolved D. V lost 3 bases and J lost 0, with 6 bases in between. The CDR3 has 13 amino acids. CDR3 DNA: TGTGCCAGCAGTTTTGGGTACTCCTACGAGCAGTACTTC. It encodes CASSFGYSYEQYF.

The gene calls are TRBV5-1 and TRBJ2-7; D is perhaps TRBD1 or TRBD2 (5 bases each). V gave up 0 bases and J gave up 3 bases, with 16 bases separating them. The CDR3 consists of 16 residues. Germline CDR1 and CDR2: SGHRS and YFSETQ. As DNA, the CDR3 is TGCGCCAGCAGCTTGGTCTTCTTGGGACCCGACTACGAGCAGTACTTC. It encodes CASSLVFLGPDYEQYF.

The rearrangement uses TRBV5-4 and TRBJ2-6, with D unresolved. Germline assignment: CDR1 SGHNT and CDR2 YYREEE (reference sequence). The CDR3 covers 16 residues. The V end lost 0 bases, the J end lost 1 base, and 8 bases lay between the germline ends. The CDR3 region has the DNA TGTGCCAGCAGCTTGGTCCAGTTTTCTGGGGCCAACGTCCTGACTTTC. Amino acids: CASSLVQFSGANVLTF.

The genes are TRBV23-1 and TRBJ1-2; 7 bases agree with TRBD1. TRBV23-1 is recorded as an ORF, its role being uncertain. Trimming removed 1 base from V and 7 bases from J; junction bases left unmatched: 9. This CDR3 is 15 amino acids long. The CDR3 DNA sequence: TGCGCCAGCAGTCAATGGGACAGAGTAATGGGTGGCTACACCTTC. Amino acid sequence: CASSQWDRVMGGYTF.

Here the CDR3 DNA reads TGCGCCAGCAGCCATCCTCCAACAGGGCATGGAAACACCATATATTTT. Its protein is CASSHPPTGHGNTIYF. The chain is built from TRBV4-1 and TRBJ1-3, with a tentative D call TRBD1 (6 bases). Germline V gives CDR1 MGHRA, CDR2 YSYEKL. The CDR3 is 16 amino acids. Trimming stripped 3 bases from V and 3 bases from J, with 15 bases between.